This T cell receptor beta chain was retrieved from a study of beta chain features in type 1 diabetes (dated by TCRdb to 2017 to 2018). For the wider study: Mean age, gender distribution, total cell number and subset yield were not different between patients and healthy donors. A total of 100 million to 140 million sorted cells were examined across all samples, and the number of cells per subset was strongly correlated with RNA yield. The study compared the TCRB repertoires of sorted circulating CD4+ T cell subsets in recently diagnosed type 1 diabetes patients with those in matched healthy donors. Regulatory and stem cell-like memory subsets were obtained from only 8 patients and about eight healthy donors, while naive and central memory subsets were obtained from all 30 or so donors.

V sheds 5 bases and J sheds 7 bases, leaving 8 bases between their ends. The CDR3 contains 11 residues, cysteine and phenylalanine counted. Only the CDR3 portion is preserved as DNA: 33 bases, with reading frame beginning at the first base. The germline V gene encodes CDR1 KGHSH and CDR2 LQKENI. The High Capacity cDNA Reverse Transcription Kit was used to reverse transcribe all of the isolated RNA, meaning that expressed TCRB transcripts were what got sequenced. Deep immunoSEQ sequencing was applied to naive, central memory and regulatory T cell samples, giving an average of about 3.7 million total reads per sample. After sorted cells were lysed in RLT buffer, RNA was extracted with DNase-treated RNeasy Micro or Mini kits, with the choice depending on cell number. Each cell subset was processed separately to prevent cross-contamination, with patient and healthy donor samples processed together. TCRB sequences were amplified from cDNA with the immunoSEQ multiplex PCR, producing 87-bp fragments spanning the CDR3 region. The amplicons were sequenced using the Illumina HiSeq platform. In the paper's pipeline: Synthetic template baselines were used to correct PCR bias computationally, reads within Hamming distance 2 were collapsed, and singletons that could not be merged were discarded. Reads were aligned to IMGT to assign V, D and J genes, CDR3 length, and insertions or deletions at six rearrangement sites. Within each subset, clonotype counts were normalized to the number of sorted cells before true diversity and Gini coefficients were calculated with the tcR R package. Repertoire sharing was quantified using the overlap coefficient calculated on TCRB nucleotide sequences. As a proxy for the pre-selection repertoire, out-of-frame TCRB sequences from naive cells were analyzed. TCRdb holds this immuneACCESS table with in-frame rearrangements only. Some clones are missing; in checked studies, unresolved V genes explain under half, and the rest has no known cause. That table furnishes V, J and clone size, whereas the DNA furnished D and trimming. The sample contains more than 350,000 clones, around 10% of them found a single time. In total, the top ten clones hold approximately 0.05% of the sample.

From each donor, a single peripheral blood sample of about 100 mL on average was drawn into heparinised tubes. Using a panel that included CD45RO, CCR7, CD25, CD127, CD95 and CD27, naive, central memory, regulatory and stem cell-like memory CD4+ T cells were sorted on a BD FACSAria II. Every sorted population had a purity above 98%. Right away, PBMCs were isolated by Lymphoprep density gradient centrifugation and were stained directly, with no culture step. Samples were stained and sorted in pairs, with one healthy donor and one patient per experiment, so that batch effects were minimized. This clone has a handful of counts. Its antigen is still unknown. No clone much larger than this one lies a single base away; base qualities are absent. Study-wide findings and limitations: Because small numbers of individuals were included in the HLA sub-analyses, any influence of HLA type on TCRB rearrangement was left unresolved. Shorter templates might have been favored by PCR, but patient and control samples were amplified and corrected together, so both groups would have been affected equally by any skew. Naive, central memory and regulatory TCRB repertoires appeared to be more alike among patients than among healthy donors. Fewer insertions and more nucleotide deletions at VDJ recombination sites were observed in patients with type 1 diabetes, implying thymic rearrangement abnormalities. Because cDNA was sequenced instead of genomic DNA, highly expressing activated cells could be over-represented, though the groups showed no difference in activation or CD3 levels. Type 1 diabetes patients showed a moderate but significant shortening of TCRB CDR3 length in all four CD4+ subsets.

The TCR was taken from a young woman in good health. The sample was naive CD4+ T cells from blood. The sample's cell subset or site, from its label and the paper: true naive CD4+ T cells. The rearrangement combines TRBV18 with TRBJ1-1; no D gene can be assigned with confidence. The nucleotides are TGTGCCAGCTCAAATCGGCTTGAAGCTTTCTTT. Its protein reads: CASSNRLEAFF.